What follows is one T cell receptor (beta chain) and its context. TCRdb's copy holds only in-frame clones and misses some; the assay was immunoSEQ multiplex PCR. The top ten clones hold 1.5% to 2% of a sample with some 120,000 clones, 70% to 90% of them seen once. Germline V gene data show CDR1 as SGHTA and CDR2 as FQGTGA. Trimming took 5 bases from V and 4 from J, leaving 15 bases between them. The CDR3 is 15 residues long. This sample stems from a study of T cell responses to AZD1222 COVID-19 vaccine. The chain employs TRBV7-3 and TRBJ2-1; TRBD1 might be the D (5 bases). The source is an adult in good health. The specimen was peripheral blood, collected on day 0 of AZD1222 vaccination. The CDR3 region is CASSLFKGAYNEQFF. The CDR3 coding sequence is TGTGCCAGCAGCCTGTTCAAAGGGGCTTACAATGAGCAGTTCTTC.